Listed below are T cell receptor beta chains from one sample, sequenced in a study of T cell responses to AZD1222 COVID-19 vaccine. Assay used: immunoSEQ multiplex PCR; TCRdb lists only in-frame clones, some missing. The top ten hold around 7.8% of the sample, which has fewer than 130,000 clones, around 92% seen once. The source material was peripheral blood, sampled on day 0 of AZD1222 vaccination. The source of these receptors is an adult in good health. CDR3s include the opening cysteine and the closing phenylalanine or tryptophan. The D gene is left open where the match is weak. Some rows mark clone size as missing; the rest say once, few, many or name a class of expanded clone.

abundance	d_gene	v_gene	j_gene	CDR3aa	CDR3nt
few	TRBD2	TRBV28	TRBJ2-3	CASSSPGTSGPQDTQYF	TGTGCCAGCAGTTCCCCCGGGACTAGCGGACCACAGGATACGCAGTATTTT
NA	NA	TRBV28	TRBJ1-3	CASSLSWSLGNTIYF	TGTGCCAGCAGTTTATCCTGGAGCCTCGGAAACACCATATATTTT
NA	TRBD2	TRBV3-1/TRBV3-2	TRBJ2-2	CASSRPGLAGGPNTGELFF	TGTGCCAGCAGCCGACCGGGACTAGCGGGGGGACCGAACACCGGGGAGCTGTTTTTT
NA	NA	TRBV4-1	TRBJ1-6	CASSPPIGAVNSPLHF	TGCGCCAGCAGCCCACCTATCGGGGCGGTCAATTCACCCCTCCACTTT
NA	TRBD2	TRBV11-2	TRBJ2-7	CASSPSGGMYEQYF	TGTGCCAGCAGCCCTAGCGGGGGAATGTACGAGCAGTACTTC
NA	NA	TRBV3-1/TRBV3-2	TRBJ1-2	CASSQDHGYTF	TGTGCCAGCAGCCAAGACCATGGCTACACCTTC
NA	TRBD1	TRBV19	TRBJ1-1	CASSTRGQGGAEAFF	TGTGCCAGTAGTACCCGAGGACAGGGAGGCGCTGAAGCTTTCTTT
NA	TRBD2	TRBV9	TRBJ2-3	CASSVEAGGPADTQYF	TGTGCCAGCAGCGTGGAAGCGGGGGGGCCCGCAGATACGCAGTATTTT
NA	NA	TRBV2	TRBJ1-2	CARQERSYGYTF	TGTGCCAGACAGGAACGCAGCTATGGCTACACCTTC
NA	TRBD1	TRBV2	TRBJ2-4	CASSGTGGPLAKNIQYF	TGTGCCAGCAGTGGGACAGGGGGCCCCTTAGCCAAAAACATTCAGTACTTC
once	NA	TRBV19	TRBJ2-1	CASTGPTQDGEQFF	TGTGCCAGTACAGGACCAACCCAGGACGGTGAGCAGTTCTTC
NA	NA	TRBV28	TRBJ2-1	CASTAGYNEQFF	TGTGCCAGCACGGCAGGCTACAATGAGCAGTTCTTC
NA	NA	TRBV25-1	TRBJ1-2	CASRAGSGYTF	TGTGCCAGCAGAGCAGGGAGCGGCTACACCTTC
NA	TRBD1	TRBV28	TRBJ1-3	CASSSSGTGGGNTIYF	TGTGCCAGCAGTTCGTCCGGGACAGGGGGAGGAAACACCATATATTTT
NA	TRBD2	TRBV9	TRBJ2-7	CASSLTSGGAYEQYF	TGTGCCAGCAGCCTGACTAGCGGGGGTGCCTACGAGCAGTACTTC
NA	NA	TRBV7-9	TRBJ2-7	CASTHPLDPREQYF	TGTGCCAGCACCCACCCACTAGACCCTCGCGAGCAGTACTTC
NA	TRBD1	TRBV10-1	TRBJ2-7	CASSLRQGTYEQYF	TGCGCCAGCAGCCTCAGACAGGGGACCTACGAGCAGTACTTC
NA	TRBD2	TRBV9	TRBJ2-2	CASSAGLAGGQTGELFF	TGTGCCAGCAGCGCGGGACTAGCGGGGGGACAAACCGGGGAGCTGTTTTTT
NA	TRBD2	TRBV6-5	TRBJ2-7	CASSTIAGAGYEQYF	TGTGCCAGCAGTACCATAGCGGGGGCGGGCTACGAGCAGTACTTC
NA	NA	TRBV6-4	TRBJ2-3	CASSGGPSTDTQYF	TGTGCCAGCAGTGGGGGTCCGAGCACAGATACGCAGTATTTT
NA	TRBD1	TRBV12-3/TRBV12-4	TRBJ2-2	CASRRQGTGELFF	TGTGCCAGCAGACGACAGGGCACCGGGGAGCTGTTTTTT
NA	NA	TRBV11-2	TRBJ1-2	CASSLPLTVNYGYTF	TGTGCCAGCAGCTTACCTTTGACCGTTAACTATGGCTACACCTTC
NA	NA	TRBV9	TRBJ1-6	CASSVSGSPLHF	TGTGCCAGCAGCGTATCGGGCTCACCCCTCCACTTT
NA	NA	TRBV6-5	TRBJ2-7	CATTRGTAHRKQYF	TGTGCCACCACTCGGGGGACAGCCCACCGGAAGCAGTACTTC
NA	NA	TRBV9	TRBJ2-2	CASSVGSVNTGELFF	TGTGCCAGCAGCGTAGGGTCGGTAAACACCGGGGAGCTGTTTTTT
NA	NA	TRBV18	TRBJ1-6	CASSPAPNSPLHF	TGTGCCAGCTCACCAGCCCCTAATTCACCCCTCCACTTT
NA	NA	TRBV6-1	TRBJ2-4	CASSEAATVRNIQYF	TGTGCCAGCAGTGAAGCGGCGACAGTGAGAAACATTCAGTACTTC
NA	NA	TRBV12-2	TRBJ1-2	CASRSFRGSNGYTF	TGTGCAAGTCGCTCCTTCAGGGGCTCGAATGGCTACACCTTC
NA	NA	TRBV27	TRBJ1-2	CASSLSTRGGGYTF	TGTGCCAGCAGTTTATCGACCCGCGGGGGAGGCTACACCTTC
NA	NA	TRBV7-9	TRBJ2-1	CASSPVGAQGGYNEQFF	TGTGCCAGCAGCCCAGTCGGTGCACAGGGTGGATACAATGAGCAGTTCTTC
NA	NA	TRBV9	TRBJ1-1	CASSARLLNTEAFF	TGTGCCAGCAGCGCTAGATTATTGAACACTGAAGCTTTCTTT
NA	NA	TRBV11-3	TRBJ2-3	CASSLAGTRLRDTQYF	TGTGCCAGCAGCTTAGCCGGGACACGGCTACGGGATACGCAGTATTTT
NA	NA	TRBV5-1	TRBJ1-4	CASSSSYSNEKLFF	TGCGCCAGCAGCTCTAGCTACAGTAATGAAAAACTGTTTTTT
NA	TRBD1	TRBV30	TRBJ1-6	CAWSVPTGGVSPLHF	TGTGCCTGGAGTGTACCGACAGGGGGTGTATCACCCCTCCACTTT
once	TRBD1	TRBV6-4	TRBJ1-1	CASSPQGDGTEAFF	TGTGCCAGCAGTCCACAGGGGGATGGCACTGAAGCTTTCTTT
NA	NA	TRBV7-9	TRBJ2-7	CASSLGTYEQYF	TGTGCCAGCAGCTTGGGAACCTACGAGCAGTACTTC
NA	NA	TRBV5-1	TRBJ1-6	CASSRALGGGSYNSPLHF	TGCGCCAGCAGCAGGGCCCTTGGAGGAGGCTCCTATAATTCACCCCTCCACTTT
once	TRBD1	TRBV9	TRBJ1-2	CASSPHDRGQGSTF	TGTGCCAGCAGCCCCCACGATAGAGGACAGGGAAGCACCTTC
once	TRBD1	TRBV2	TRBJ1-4	CASSDRTGREKLFF	TGTGCCAGCAGTGACCGGACAGGGCGTGAAAAACTGTTTTTT
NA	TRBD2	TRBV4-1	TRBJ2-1	CASSQKPGLAGDNEQFF	TGCGCCAGCAGCCAGAAACCGGGACTAGCGGGGGACAATGAGCAGTTCTTC
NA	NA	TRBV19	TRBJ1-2	CASSIRLGVDYTF	TGTGCCAGTAGTATACGGCTGGGGGTGGACTACACCTTC
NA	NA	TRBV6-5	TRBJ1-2	CASSWEGGGYTF	TGTGCCAGCAGTTGGGAGGGAGGCGGCTACACCTTC
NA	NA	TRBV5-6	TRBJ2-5	CASSYEKTQYF	TGTGCCAGCAGCTACGAGAAGACCCAGTACTTC
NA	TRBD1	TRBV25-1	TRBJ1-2	CASRGAGTVGAFYGYTF	TGTGCCAGCAGAGGAGCCGGGACAGTGGGAGCCTTTTATGGCTACACCTTC
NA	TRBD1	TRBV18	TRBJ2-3	CASSPNTGGDTQYF	TGTGCCAGCTCACCCAATACAGGGGGAGATACGCAGTATTTT
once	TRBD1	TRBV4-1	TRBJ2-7	CASSQERDSFYEQYF	TGCGCCAGCAGCCAAGAAAGGGACAGTTTCTACGAGCAGTACTTC
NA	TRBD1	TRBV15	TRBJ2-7	CATSRETGPISIREQYF	TGTGCCACCAGCAGAGAGACAGGGCCTATCTCAATACGCGAGCAGTACTTC
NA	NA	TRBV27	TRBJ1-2	CASRSEGPYGYTF	TGTGCCAGCAGGTCGGAAGGCCCCTATGGCTACACCTTC
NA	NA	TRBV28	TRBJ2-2	CASSLLAGELFF	TGTGCCAGCAGTTTATTAGCCGGGGAGCTGTTTTTT
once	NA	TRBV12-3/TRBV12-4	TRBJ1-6	CATQRSGNSPLHF	TGTGCCACCCAGAGGTCAGGGAATTCACCCCTCCACTTT
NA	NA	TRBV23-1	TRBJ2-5	CASSRGAQETQYF	TGCGCCAGCAGTCGCGGTGCCCAAGAGACCCAGTACTTC
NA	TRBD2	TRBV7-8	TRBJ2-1	CASSLVGRGGPYNEQFF	TGTGCCAGCAGTCTAGTGGGGCGGGGGGGCCCCTACAATGAGCAGTTCTTC
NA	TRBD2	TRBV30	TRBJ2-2	CAWSLAGFTGELFF	TGTGCCTGGAGCCTAGCGGGCTTCACCGGGGAGCTGTTTTTT
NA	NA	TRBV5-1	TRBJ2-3	CASSLGPHSTDTQYF	TGCGCCAGCAGCTTGGGACCCCATAGCACAGATACGCAGTATTTT
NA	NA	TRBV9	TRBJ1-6	CASSANQGKALHF	TGTGCCAGCAGCGCCAATCAGGGGAAGGCCCTCCACTTT